The sequence of this T cell receptor (beta chain) was determined in a study of blood T cell repertoires in COVID-19. Overall study context: COVID-19 samples collected from the United States, Italy and Spain covered acute and convalescent phases. Sample material is recorded as cDNA or gDNA derived from T cells, B-cell-depleted T cells, or PBMCs.

With 12 bases removed from V and 3 bases from J, the gap between germline ends came to 10 bases. Germline assignment: CDR1 KGHDR and CDR2 SFDVKD. This CDR3 has 12 residues. Original handling: Estimated nucleated cell counts came from reference gene primer amplification. Repertoires were generated with immunoSEQ multiplex PCR, while TCRdb's copy carries only in-frame clones and drops some. V and J calls and clone size are copied from that table; D and trimming were computed from the DNA. The sample lists 70,000 to 90,000 clones; around 87% were seen once. The V and J genes are TRBV24-1 and TRBJ1-4; D uncertain. Sequencing was performed on peripheral blood. This TCR came from a man at least 80 years old with active or convalescent COVID-19. This CDR3 reads CAAGRANEKLFF. In nucleotides, the CDR3 is TGTGCCGCCGGGAGGGCTAATGAAAAACTGTTTTTT.